This TCR beta chain came from a study of CD8+CD57+ T cells in acquired aplastic anemia. CDR1 is KGHDR, CDR2 SFDVKD, per germline. With 4 bases clipped from V and 7 bases from J, the junction kept 7 bases outside the gene matches. The CDR3 has 15 amino acids. Researchers used genomic DNA as the template to profile TCR beta VDJ and CDR3. TCRdb itself ran the reads through MiXCR, one entry per CDR3 protein. The sample records about 270,000 distinct CDR3 sequences, 55% to 65% being singletons. The genes are TRBV24-1 and TRBJ1-5; 9 positions match TRBD1. Sequencing was performed on sorted CD4+, CD8+, or CD8+CD57+ T cells (not recorded which) from PBMCs. The origin of this receptor is a human donor with severe aplastic anemia or a healthy control (not recorded which). The CDR3 nucleotides are TGTGCCACCAGTGAATCCACAGGGGGCTGGCAGCCCCAGCATTTT. Its translation: CATSESTGGWQPQHF.